One sample yielded the 19 T cell receptor beta chains listed below, sequenced in a study of T-cell memory formation after mild COVID-19 (dated by TCRdb to the early 2020s). Receptor amplification or capture employed 5' RACE. The reads were generated on an Illumina NovaSeq 6000. The public reads were run again by TCRdb, first through fastp at Q25 and then through MiXCR, and only productive beta chains were kept. Every distinct CDR3 protein forms one entry, paired with its most common genes and DNA. In all, the sample holds 250,000 or so distinct CDR3 sequences, and 8% to 9.5% of those were seen once. 20% to 25% of the sample belongs to the ten largest clones. Sequenced: PBMCs or a T cell subset sorted from them (not recorded which). The receptors here all came from a man aged 18 to 29 who had mild COVID-19 (a few samples of this study predate the infection). The sample titles of this study are shuffled in the database, so cell type and time point are left out; the donor was told from shared clones.

J is TRBJ2-6 and V is TRBV7-2, with TRBD1 as a possible D gene (5 bases). Germline V CDR1 and CDR2: SGHTA, FQGNSA. V was shortened by 3 bases and J by 4 bases, with 10 bases between the two germline ends. The CDR3 length is 15 residues. CDR3: CASSFPGSGANVLTF. In DNA, the CDR3 is TGTGCCAGCAGCTTTCCAGGGTCCGGGGCCAACGTCCTGACTTTC.

This clonotype was seen at least ten times. The chain has TRBV4-3 and TRBJ2-6; D is unresolved. The CDR3 has 15 residues. Trimming shortened V by 0 bases and J by 0 bases, and 3 bases separated the two germline ends. CDR1 and CDR2 from the germline V gene are LGHNA and YSLEER. CDR3 sequence (DNA): TGCGCCAGCAGCCAAGAGCGCTCTGGGGCCAACGTCCTGACTTTC. The encoded protein is CASSQERSGANVLTF.

There are many counts of this clonotype. The chain has TRBV5-1 and TRBJ2-6, with 7 positions matching TRBD1. The CDR3 spans 16 residues. Per germline, CDR1 SGHRS and CDR2 YFSETQ. The V gene end was trimmed by 7 bases and the J gene end by 0 bases; junction bases not matched to a gene: 7. CDR3 coding DNA: TGCGCCAGCGACAGGGACGGGACCTCTGGGGCCAACGTCCTGACTTTC. It is translated as CASDRDGTSGANVLTF.

This clonotype was seen a few times. The V gene is TRBV28, the J gene TRBJ2-2; TRBD2 aligns across 15 bases. The V segment lost 6 bases and the J segment 7 bases; nucleotides outside the gene matches: 6. Germline V CDR1 and CDR2: MDHEN, SYDVKM. This CDR3 is built from 16 residues. In DNA form, the CDR3 reads TGTGCCAGCAGCTACGGACTAGCGGGGGGGATCGGGGAGCTGTTTTTT. The encoded protein is CASSYGLAGGIGELFF.

This clonotype was detected a few times. The CDR3 end shows no conserved phenylalanine or tryptophan, and so a read error is likely. The V gene is TRBV6-1, the J gene TRBJ1-1; D unresolved. From germline, CDR1 is MNHNS and CDR2 SASEGT. V was shortened by 0 bases and J by 1 base, with 6 bases between the two germline ends. The CDR3 contains 14 residues. DNA of the CDR3: TGTGCCAGCAGTGAAGCAGTGGGGAACACTGAAGCTTTCCTT. Protein: CASSEAVGNTEAFL.

The chain joins TRBV5-1 to TRBJ1-3, with a weak D call TRBD1 (5 bases). V gave up 1 base and J gave up 2 bases, with 7 bases separating them. Per germline, CDR1 SGHRS and CDR2 YFSETQ. This CDR3 spans 14 amino acids. CDR3 bases: TGCGCCAGCAGCTTGTCAGGGCCTGGAAACACCATATATTTT. Translation gives CASSLSGPGNTIYF.

The V and J genes are TRBV20-1 and TRBJ2-4, with 11 bases aligning to TRBD2. The CDR3 runs 18 residues. Trimming took 6 bases from V and 0 from J; bases not matched to a gene: 13. Germline assignment: CDR1 DFQATT and CDR2 SNEGSKA (reference sequence). The CDR3 sequence is CSATSGLAAPRAKNIQYF. DNA of the CDR3: TGCAGTGCAACCTCGGGACTAGCGGCTCCCAGAGCCAAAAACATTCAGTACTTC.

This clonotype was seen a handful of times. This chain uses TRBV20-1 with TRBJ1-1; D is uncertain. Germline values: CDR1 DFQATT, CDR2 SNEGSKA (reference sequence). V dropped 8 bases and J dropped 5 bases, with 15 bases sitting between them. The CDR3 is made up of 12 amino acids. CDR3: CSCNRGRTEAFF. CDR3 DNA sequence: TGCAGTTGCAACCGAGGAAGGACTGAAGCTTTCTTT.

CDR3 sequence (DNA): TGTGCCAGCAGCTTGAAGGACCGCCGACCCCAAGAGACCCAGTACTTC. Its translation is CASSLKDRRPQETQYF. The chain uses TRBV5-5 and TRBJ2-5; D unresolved. CDR1 is SGHKS, CDR2 YYEKEE, per germline (reference sequence). The CDR3 contains 16 residues. V lost 1 base and J 1 base, leaving 14 bases between the germline ends.

This clonotype occurred many times. The CDR3 is CASSQSENQPQHF. For the CDR3, the DNA is TGTGCCAGCAGCCAGTCGGAGAATCAGCCCCAGCATTTT. The chain links TRBV7-2 to TRBJ1-5; no definite D call. This CDR3 spans 13 amino acids. CDR1 and CDR2 (germline): SGHTA, FQGNSA. V lost 5 bases and J lost 4, with 9 bases in between.

This clonotype showed up many times. Its ends do not fully match the called genes, so a read error is possible. This chain connects TRBV7-2 to TRBJ2-1; 9 bases are shared with TRBD2. This CDR3 region has 13 residues. From germline, CDR1 is SGHTA and CDR2 FQGNSA. CDR3 nucleotide sequence: TGTGCCAGCAGCCTAGCGGGGCGTAATGAGCAGTTCTTC. Amino acid sequence: CASSLAGRNEQFF.

This clonotype occurred a few times. The genes are TRBV5-6 and TRBJ1-5; maybe TRBD1 (5 bases). Looked up from germline, CDR1 is SGHDT and CDR2 is YYEEEE. The CDR3 is 14 residues long. V was trimmed by 4 bases and J by 3 bases, leaving 11 bases between them. The CDR3 loop reads CASSPRQTNQPQHF. DNA for the CDR3: TGTGCCAGCAGCCCTCGACAGACCAATCAGCCCCAGCATTTT.

The chain couples TRBV4-3 to TRBJ2-4; 12 bases align to TRBD2. This CDR3 has 16 residues. Trimming at V came to 1 base and at J to 8 bases, leaving 6 bases not matched to a gene. Germline V gene data show CDR1 as LGHNA and CDR2 as YSLEER. In nucleotides, the CDR3 is TGCGCCAGCAGCCAAGGGACTAGCGGGGAGGGGGACATTCAGTACTTC. Encoded protein: CASSQGTSGEGDIQYF.

This sequence joins TRBV5-5 and TRBJ2-5; possible D gene TRBD2, 6 bases. There are 12 residues in the CDR3. The germline CDR1 and CDR2 sequences are SGHKS and YYEKEE (reference sequence). V was trimmed by 3 bases and J by 5 bases, leaving 8 bases between them. CDR3 loop: CASSSGEETQYF. The CDR3 DNA reads as TGTGCCAGCAGCTCGGGGGAGGAGACCCAGTACTTC.

The genes are TRBV5-5 and TRBJ1-2, with D unresolved. CDR3 size: 12 residues. With 6 bases removed from V and 2 bases from J, the gap between germline ends came to 8 bases. The germline V gene encodes CDR1 SGHKS and CDR2 YYEKEE (reference sequence). The CDR3 nucleotides read TGTGCCAGCATAGAGGGAAACTATGGCTACACCTTC. The encoded protein is CASIEGNYGYTF.

Only a few counts were recorded for this clonotype. The V and J genes are TRBV5-1 and TRBJ2-5; D perhaps matches TRBD1 (5 bases). The germline V gene has CDR1 SGHRS and CDR2 YFSETQ. The CDR3 has 15 residues. Trimming removed 0 bases from V and 3 bases from J, with 12 bases in between. CDR3 coding DNA: TGCGCCAGCAGCTTGGTAGCTGGGGCTGAAGAGACCCAGTACTTC. This encodes CASSLVAGAEETQYF.

The chain uses TRBV4-2 and TRBJ2-5; D may be TRBD2 (5 bases). Germline V gene lookup returns CDR1 LGHNA and CDR2 YNFKEQ. Trimming removed 1 base from V and 4 bases from J, with 13 bases in between. The length of the CDR3 is 15 residues. The chain's CDR3 is CASSQGGLEAETQYF. CDR3 DNA: TGTGCCAGCAGCCAAGGTGGGTTGGAGGCAGAGACCCAGTACTTC.

The chain links TRBV7-2 to TRBJ1-5; 7 positions match TRBD1. This CDR3 comprises 15 residues. V lost 3 bases and J lost 4; bases outside the gene matches: 6. CDR1 and CDR2 (germline): SGHTA, FQGNSA. CDR3 sequence reads: CASSFSGQTNQPQHF. The CDR3, as DNA: TGTGCCAGCAGCTTTTCGGGACAGACTAATCAGCCCCAGCATTTT. Based on the CDR3 plus reference TRBV7-2 and TRBJ1-5, the full variable domain is GAGVSQSPSNKVTEKGKDVELRCDPISGHTALYWYRQSLGQGLEFLIYFQGNSAPDKSGLPSDRFSAERTGGSVSTLTIQRTQQEDSAVYLCASSFSGQTNQPQHFGDGTRLSIL.

The genes are TRBV30 and TRBJ1-1; possible D gene TRBD1, 5 bases. This CDR3 spans 15 amino acids. V was pared by 0 bases and J by 8 bases, with 19 bases between. Germline V CDR1 and CDR2: GTSNPN, SVGIG (reference sequence). The CDR3, as DNA: TGTGCCTGGAGTGTAGGGCTAGGGGCGAGAAACGAAGCTTTCTTT. Translating it yields CAWSVGLGARNEAFF.